These 26 T cell receptor beta chains were sequenced from one sample in a study of blood T cells in healthy people across ages. With a J-beta primer mix and a sample-barcoded 5' primer, a second PCR ran about 7 to 12 cycles. Each CDR3 protein gets one entry after TCRdb re-called the 5' RACE reads with MiXCR. The sample holds 790,000 or so distinct CDR3 sequences, roughly 50% seen once. The sample was blood. These receptors were obtained from a man aged 35 to 55 in good health.

V and J are TRBV10-2 and TRBJ2-7; TRBD1 matches at 9 bases. V shed 8 bases, J shed 2 bases, and the junction held 7 bases outside the gene matches. The CDR3 extends over 14 amino acids. In germline, CDR1 is WSHSY, CDR2 SAAADI. As DNA, the CDR3 is TGCGCCAGCTTGCCGGGACAGGGACCCTACGAGCAGTACTTC. Translated, it gives CASLPGQGPYEQYF.

Turning to this clonotype: One junction end disagrees with the germline gene, perhaps due to a read error. This chain joins TRBV4-2 and TRBJ2-1; D not resolved. The germline gives CDR1 LGHNA, CDR2 YNFKEQ. The CDR3 is made up of 14 amino acids. For the CDR3, the DNA is TGCGCCAGCAGCCAAGATGTTGGATTGCGTGAGCAGTTCTTC. This translates into CASSQDVGLREQFF.

The chain is built from TRBV28 and TRBJ2-5, with D tentatively TRBD1 (6 bases). The DNA end is a closer match to TRBJ2-7, so the J assignment may be wrong. Germline-derived CDR1 and CDR2 are MDHEN and SYDVKM. This CDR3 comprises 13 residues. The CDR3 is CASGTEGDYEQYF. CDR3 bases: TGTGCCAGCGGCACTGAGGGGGACTACGAGCAGTACTTC.

The table lists this clonotype with a few counts. V is TRBV3-1 and J is TRBJ2-5, with D perhaps matching TRBD2 (5 bases). The CDR3 is 13 amino acids. Germline loops: CDR1 LGHDT, CDR2 YNNKEL (reference sequence). Trimming left V 5 bases short and J 5 bases short, with 12 bases between. CDR3 bases: TGTGCCAGCAGCTCGGGGAGTTTGGAGACCCAGTACTTC. Translated: CASSSGSLETQYF.

The V call is TRBV6-5, the J call TRBJ2-2; TRBD2 might be the D (5 bases). Germline loops: CDR1 MNHEY, CDR2 SVGAGI. The V end was cut by 0 bases, the J end by 5 bases, with 16 bases between. The length of the CDR3 is 17 residues. The CDR3 here is CASSYSIPRGGTGELFF. CDR3 bases: TGTGCCAGCAGTTACTCGATTCCTCGGGGTGGGACCGGGGAGCTGTTTTTT.

The rearrangement links TRBV5-1 to TRBJ2-7, with 7 bases aligning to TRBD1. Losses at the gene ends were 3 bases for V and 2 bases for J; bases not matched to a gene: 5. From germline, CDR1 is SGHRS and CDR2 YFSETQ. CDR3 length equals 14 residues. The CDR3 nucleotides read TGCGCCAGCAGCTGGTTGACAGGGACCTACGAGCAGTACTTC. Protein sequence: CASSWLTGTYEQYF.

The sample holds a few counts of this clonotype. The rearrangement joins TRBV2 to TRBJ2-1; D is undetermined. The CDR3 runs 14 residues. Per germline, CDR1 SNHLY and CDR2 FYNNEI. V lost 7 bases and J 6 bases, leaving 16 bases between the germline ends. The CDR3 loop is CASKVSVGSNEQFF. The DNA for the CDR3 is TGTGCCAGCAAAGTTTCGGTGGGCAGCAATGAGCAGTTCTTC. Supplemented by reference TRBV2 and TRBJ2-1, the full variable domain reads EPEVTQTPSHQVTQMGQEVILRCVPISNHLYFYWYRQILGQKVEFLVSFYNNEISEKSEIFDDQFSVERPDGSNFTLKIRSTKLEDSAMYFCASKVSVGSNEQFFGPGTRLTVL.

The V call is TRBV2, the J call TRBJ2-5; 7 nucleotides align to TRBD1. The J call may be wrong; the DNA end is better matched by TRBJ2-7. The CDR3 covers 13 residues. The germline V gene has CDR1 SNHLY and CDR2 FYNNEI. This chain's CDR3 is CASSELTGNEQYF. The CDR3, as DNA: TGTGCCAGCAGCGAACTGACAGGGAACGAGCAGTACTTC.

V and J are TRBV27 and TRBJ1-2; TRBD1 matches at 11 bases. The germline V gene encodes CDR1 MNHEY and CDR2 SMNVEV (reference sequence). This CDR3 has 16 amino acids. The J segment lost 2 bases and the V segment lost 2 bases, leaving 4 bases of the junction unmatched. CDR3 DNA sequence: TGTGCCAGCAGTTTAACCTGGGACAGGGGGAACTATGGCTACACCTTC. This encodes CASSLTWDRGNYGYTF.

The J gene is TRBJ2-1, the V gene TRBV7-2, with D possibly being TRBD2 (5 bases). Germline CDR1 and CDR2: SGHTA and FQGNSA. Trimming shortened V by 1 base and J by 6 bases, and 10 bases separated the two germline ends. This CDR3 is built from 14 residues. CDR3 DNA sequence: TGTGCCAGCAGCTTAGGGGGAGCTATCAATGAGCAGTTCTTC. Protein product: CASSLGGAINEQFF.

V is TRBV7-9 and J is TRBJ2-7; D is possibly TRBD1 (5 bases). Looked up from germline, CDR1 is SEHNR and CDR2 is FQNEAQ (reference sequence). The V and J ends lost 5 bases and 6 bases respectively, with 11 bases between them. There are 12 residues in the CDR3. Written as DNA, the CDR3 is TGTGCCAGCAGCAATAGACAGTGCGAGCAGTACTTC. It specifies CASSNRQCEQYF.

The V gene is TRBV20-1, the J gene TRBJ2-1; maybe TRBD2 (5 bases). Germline CDR1 and CDR2: DFQATT and SNEGSKA (reference sequence). The CDR3 has 15 amino acids. The V end was cut by 4 bases, the J end by 0 bases, with 13 bases between. CDR3 loop: CSANPLGSSYNEQFF. CDR3 sequence (DNA): TGCAGTGCTAACCCACTAGGGAGCTCCTACAATGAGCAGTTCTTC.

In the case of this clonotype: A read error may account for a junction end that differs from germline. The V call is TRBV20-1, the J call TRBJ2-3, with TRBD2 matching over 12 bases. The CDR3 runs 16 residues. Per germline, CDR1 DFQATT and CDR2 SNEGSKA (reference sequence). The CDR3: CSAKEDLAGGADAQYF. CDR3 sequence (DNA): TGCAGTGCGAAGGAGGATCTAGCGGGAGGGGCAGATGCGCAGTATTTT.

This chain connects TRBV7-9 to TRBJ2-1, with D tentatively TRBD1 or TRBD2 (6 bases each). Trimming took off 5 bases at V and 4 bases at J, with 18 bases between the two ends. This CDR3 is 16 amino acids long. CDR1 and CDR2 (germline): SEHNR, FQNEAQ (reference sequence). CDR3 nucleotide sequence: TGTGCCAGCAGCCAGCCCAAGGGGGGAGGTTACAATGAGCAGTTCTTC. Protein product: CASSQPKGGGYNEQFF.

This clonotype was detected a few times. The gene calls are TRBV11-2 and TRBJ2-7; no firm D call. The ends were cut back, 5 bases at V and 7 bases at J, with 24 bases in the middle. The CDR3 runs 16 residues. From germline, CDR1 is SGHAT and CDR2 FQNNGV. CDR3 amino acids: CASSVHSTRLYNEQYF. DNA of the CDR3: TGTGCCAGCAGCGTTCACTCCACCAGATTATATAATGAGCAGTACTTC.

This clonotype was seen only a few times. This chain uses TRBV12-3 or TRBV12-4 with TRBJ2-1; 15 positions agree with TRBD2. Trimming removed 7 bases from V and 4 bases from J; junction bases left unmatched: 17. The CDR3 is 20 residues long. DNA for the CDR3: TGTGCCAGCACCAACCCTGGGACTAGCGGGAGGATACCGAAATACAATGAGCAGTTCTTC. It specifies CASTNPGTSGRIPKYNEQFF.

The V and J genes are TRBV25-1 and TRBJ1-1; no clear D gene. Germline assignment: CDR1 MGHDK and CDR2 SYGVNS. V gave up 4 bases and J gave up 4 bases, with 22 bases separating them. The CDR3 extends over 17 amino acids. CDR3 sequence (DNA): TGTGCCAGCAGTGTAAGGAATACCGGGAACCCAGGCACTGAAGCTTTCTTT. Amino acids: CASSVRNTGNPGTEAFF.

This clonotype was detected only a few times. CDR3 amino acids: CASSLKGGYGYTF. CDR3 coding DNA: TGTGCCAGCAGCTTGAAGGGCGGCTATGGCTACACCTTC. The V call is TRBV5-5, the J call TRBJ1-2; the D is unclear. Germline V lookup: CDR1 SGHKS, CDR2 YYEKEE (reference sequence). The CDR3 covers 13 residues. V was trimmed by 1 base and J by 4 bases, leaving 8 bases between them.

This chain links TRBV6-1 with TRBJ2-2; the D is unclear. The V gene's germline CDR1 is MNHNS and CDR2 SASEGT. The CDR3 has 16 residues. V lost 6 bases, J lost 5 bases, and 19 bases lay in between. The CDR3 reads CASRDQVALKTGELFF. Written as DNA, the CDR3 is TGTGCCAGCAGGGATCAGGTGGCGTTGAAGACCGGGGAGCTGTTTTTT.

CDR3 DNA: TGTGCCAGCAGTTTATCTCCCCCAGAGCGCCATGGCTACACCTTC. This encodes CASSLSPPERHGYTF. The chain links TRBV27 to TRBJ1-2; D not certain. V gave up 0 bases and J gave up 6 bases, with 14 bases separating them. CDR3 length equals 15 residues. The germline gives CDR1 MNHEY, CDR2 SMNVEV (reference sequence).

This clonotype was detected only a few times. The V gene is TRBV6-2 or TRBV6-3, the J gene TRBJ2-7; 8 bases line up with TRBD1. There are 14 residues in the CDR3. The V gene end was trimmed by 8 bases and the J gene end by 4 bases; junction bases not matched to a gene: 10. Germline CDR1 is MNHEY and CDR2 is SVGEGT. The CDR3 DNA follows: TGTGCCAGCCGAGGGACAGGTCGTGCTTACGAGCAGTACTTC. This encodes CASRGTGRAYEQYF.

The J gene is TRBJ1-2, the V gene TRBV28; D might be TRBD1 (5 bases). This CDR3 region has 14 residues. The ends were cut back, 5 bases at V and 5 bases at J, with 15 bases in the middle. CDR1 and CDR2 from the germline V gene are MDHEN and SYDVKM. The CDR3 coding sequence is TGTGCCAGCAGTGGGACGACCAGGAGTTATGGCTACACCTTC. This sequence encodes CASSGTTRSYGYTF.

This clonotype has a handful of counts. This chain uses TRBV20-1 with TRBJ1-2, with D uncertain. The CDR3 contains 13 residues. V was clipped by 3 bases and J by 6 bases, with 14 bases between them. Looked up from germline, CDR1 is DFQATT and CDR2 is SNEGSKA (reference sequence). In DNA form, the CDR3 reads TGCAGTGCTAGTGCGCGGGAGGTAGATGGCTACACCTTC. Its translation: CSASAREVDGYTF.

The V call is TRBV28, the J call TRBJ1-5; possible D gene TRBD1, 5 bases. The CDR3 length is 15 residues. In germline, CDR1 is MDHEN, CDR2 SYDVKM. The V gene lost 6 bases and the J gene lost 8 bases, with 20 bases spanning the gap. This CDR3 is CASRVPRGTGEPQHF. CDR3 nucleotides: TGTGCCAGCAGGGTCCCTAGGGGAACTGGGGAGCCCCAGCATTTT.

This clonotype has more than one count but fewer than ten. The chain recombines TRBV7-2 with TRBJ2-2; D might be TRBD2 (5 bases). The CDR3 has 13 residues. V was trimmed by 5 bases and J by 7 bases, leaving 11 bases between them. From germline, CDR1 is SGHTA and CDR2 FQGNSA. DNA of the CDR3: TGTGCCAGCAGCGTAGGACGGGGCGGGGAGCTGTTTTTT. The encoded protein is CASSVGRGGELFF.

This clonotype was recorded a few times. J is TRBJ2-7 and V is TRBV12-3 or TRBV12-4; D is possibly TRBD1 or TRBD2 (5 bases each). Trimming shortened V by 6 bases and J by 3 bases, and 15 bases separated the two germline ends. The CDR3 covers 14 residues. As DNA, the CDR3 is TGTGCCAGCAGCCCCCGGGGCGGGTACTACGAGCAGTACTTC. Its translation is CASSPRGGYYEQYF.